The T cell receptor beta chain under discussion was sequenced for a study of T cells in Graves' hyperthyroidism and ophthalmopathy. The CDR3 regions of TCR beta were amplified from RNA transcripts. First-round RT-PCR targeting the TCR CDR3 was performed with the HTBI primer set. A single record per CDR3 protein comes from TCRdb applying MiXCR to the multiplex PCR reads. The table lists 700,000 or so distinct CDR3 sequences, around 17% of them singletons. Study-wide results and caveats: Appearing also in blood were most of the thyroid clonotypes expanded above 0.001.

This clonotype has a count of ten or more. Its matching antigen is unknown. This CDR3 region has 15 residues. J gave up 2 bases and V 4 bases, and 4 bases lay outside the gene matches. The gene calls are TRBV12-3 or TRBV12-4 and TRBJ1-2; 10 positions agree with TRBD1. Sequencing was performed on blood. The sequence derives from a man in his late teens or twenties with Graves' hyperthyroidism. CDR3 sequence: CASSWGTGENYGYTF. DNA for the CDR3: TGTGCCAGCAGTTGGGGGACAGGGGAGAACTATGGCTACACCTTC.